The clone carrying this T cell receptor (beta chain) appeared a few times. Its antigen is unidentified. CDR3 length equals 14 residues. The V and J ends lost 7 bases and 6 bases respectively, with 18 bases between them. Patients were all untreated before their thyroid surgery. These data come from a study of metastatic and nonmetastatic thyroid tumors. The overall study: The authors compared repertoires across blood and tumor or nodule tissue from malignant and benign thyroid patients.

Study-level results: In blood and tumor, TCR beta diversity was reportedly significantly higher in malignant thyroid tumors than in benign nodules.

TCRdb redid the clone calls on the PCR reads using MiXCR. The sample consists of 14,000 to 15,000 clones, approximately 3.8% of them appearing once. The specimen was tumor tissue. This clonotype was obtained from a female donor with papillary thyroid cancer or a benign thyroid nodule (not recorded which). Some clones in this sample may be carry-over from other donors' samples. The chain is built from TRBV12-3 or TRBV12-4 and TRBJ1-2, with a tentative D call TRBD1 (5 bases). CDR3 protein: CASTTTDEVHGYTF. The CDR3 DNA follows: TGTGCCAGCACCACGACAGACGAGGTGCATGGCTACACCTTC.